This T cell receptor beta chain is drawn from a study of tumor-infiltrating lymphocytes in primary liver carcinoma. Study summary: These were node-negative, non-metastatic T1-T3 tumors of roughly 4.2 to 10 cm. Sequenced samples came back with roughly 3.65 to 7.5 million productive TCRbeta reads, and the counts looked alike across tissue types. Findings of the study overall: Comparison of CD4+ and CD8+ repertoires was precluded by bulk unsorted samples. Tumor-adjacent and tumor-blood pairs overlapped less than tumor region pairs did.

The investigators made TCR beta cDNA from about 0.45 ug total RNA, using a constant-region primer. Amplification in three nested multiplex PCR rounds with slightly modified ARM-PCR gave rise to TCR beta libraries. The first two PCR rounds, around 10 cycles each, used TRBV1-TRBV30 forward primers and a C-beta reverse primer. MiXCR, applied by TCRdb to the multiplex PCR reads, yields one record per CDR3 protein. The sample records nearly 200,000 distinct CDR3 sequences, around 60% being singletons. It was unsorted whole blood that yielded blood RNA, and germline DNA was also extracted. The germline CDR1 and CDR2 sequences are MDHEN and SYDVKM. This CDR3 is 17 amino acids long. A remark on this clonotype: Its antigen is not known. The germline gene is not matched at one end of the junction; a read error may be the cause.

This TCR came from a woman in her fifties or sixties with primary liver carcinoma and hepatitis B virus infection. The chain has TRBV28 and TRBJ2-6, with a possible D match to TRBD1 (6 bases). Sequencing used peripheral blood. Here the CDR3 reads CGSSRPGTFSGANVLTF. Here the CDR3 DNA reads TGTGGCAGCAGTCGTCCCGGGACATTCTCTGGGGCCAACGTCCTGACTTTC.